This T cell receptor beta chain was identified during a study of blood T cell repertoires in COVID-19. Study summary: The samples span acute and convalescent COVID-19 from the United States, Italy and Spain.

As handled by the study authors: The authors estimated nucleated cell counts from reference gene primer amplification. Data came from immunoSEQ multiplex PCR; TCRdb stores just in-frame clones and leaves some out. V, J and clone size are those of that table, while D and trimming were read from the DNA. The repertoire has fewer than 50,000 clones, over 70% of them found once; the top ten carry around 20%. The junction had 15 bases not matched to a gene; V was cut back by 0 bases and J by 7 bases. Germline loops: CDR1 SGHTA, CDR2 FQGNSA. The CDR3 spans 21 residues. The chain employs TRBV7-2 and TRBJ2-1; the match to TRBD2 covers 16 bases. This TCR was recovered from a man in his 70s with acute or convalescent COVID-19. The sample comprised peripheral blood. The CDR3 nucleotides are TGTGCCAGCAGCTTAGCGCGTTTGTCGGGGACTAGCGGGGGGGCCGGAAATGAGCAGTTCTTC. It translates to CASSLARLSGTSGGAGNEQFF.